Presented here are 31 T cell receptor beta chains from one specimen sequenced in a study of blood T cell repertoires in COVID-19 (dated by TCRdb to 2020 to 2021). The library was prepared using the immunoSEQ multiplex PCR assay. TCRdb obtained this table from immuneACCESS and retained in-frame rearrangements with V and J assigned. These tables miss some clones; where compared with another copy, unresolved V genes account for less than half of the shortfall, and the remainder is unexplained. The sample data list roughly 280,000 clones, and roughly 90% of these were observed just once. The ten top clones hold 2% to 2.5% of the sample. What was sequenced was peripheral blood. Source of these receptors: a woman in her forties or fifties who had recovered from COVID-19.

J is TRBJ2-3 and V is TRBV3-1 (or the pseudogene TRBV3-2); D gene uncertain. Germline V gene sequence: CDR1 LGHDT, CDR2 YNNKEL (reference sequence). The CDR3 is 14 residues long. V was pared by 5 bases and J by 2 bases, with 11 bases between. CDR3 protein: CASSAILNTDTQYF. The CDR3, as DNA: TGTGCCAGCAGCGCTATACTAAACACAGATACGCAGTATTTT.

The V and J genes are TRBV19 and TRBJ2-2; D is uncertain. V dropped 3 bases and J dropped 0 bases, with 5 bases sitting between them. Germline lookup yields CDR1 LNHDA and CDR2 SQIVND (reference sequence). This CDR3 spans 14 amino acids. CDR3 loop: CASSISPNTGELFF. CDR3 bases: TGTGCCAGTAGTATTAGTCCGAACACCGGGGAGCTGTTTTTT.

This rearrangement joins TRBV28 to TRBJ2-5; a weak D match, TRBD1 (5 bases). The V end lost 3 bases, the J end lost 2 bases, and 16 bases lay between the germline ends. This CDR3 comprises 16 residues. From germline, CDR1 is MDHEN and CDR2 SYDVKM. The CDR3 is CASSFSPATVQETQYF. CDR3 DNA: TGTGCCAGCAGTTTTTCCCCCGCGACAGTACAAGAGACCCAGTACTTC.

The chain joins TRBV7-2 to TRBJ1-5, with 7 nucleotides matching TRBD1. Germline V gene sequence: CDR1 SGHTA, CDR2 FQGNSA. This CDR3 has 15 amino acids. The J segment lost 5 bases and the V segment lost 3 bases, leaving 7 bases of the junction unmatched. CDR3 nucleotide sequence: TGTGCCAGCAGCTTGGGGGACAGCGGCGATCAGCCCCAGCATTTT. It encodes CASSLGDSGDQPQHF.

The chain is built from TRBV29-1 and TRBJ1-1, with 10 bases matching TRBD1. This CDR3 region has 16 residues. From germline, CDR1 is SQVTM and CDR2 ANQGSEA. The J segment lost 1 base and the V segment lost 6 bases, leaving 11 bases of the junction unmatched. The CDR3 nucleotides are TGCAGCGTCAGATTTCCGGGACAGGGGTCGAACACTGAAGCTTTCTTT. This sequence encodes CSVRFPGQGSNTEAFF.

The chain employs TRBV6-5 and TRBJ2-1; TRBD2 agrees at 13 bases. Germline values: CDR1 MNHEY, CDR2 SVGAGI. This CDR3 has 15 amino acids. V was pared by 6 bases and J by 3 bases, with 2 bases of the junction left unmatched. In nucleotides, the CDR3 is TGTGCCAGCAGGAGACTAGCGGGAGGCTACAATGAGCAGTTCTTC. Translation gives CASRRLAGGYNEQFF.

This sequence joins TRBV28 and TRBJ1-4; 7 bases line up with TRBD1. This CDR3 is 14 amino acids long. Germline CDR1 reads MDHEN; CDR2 reads SYDVKM. V lost 6 bases and J lost 9; bases outside the gene matches: 10. CDR3 protein: CASSRGARDKKLFF. The DNA for the CDR3 is TGTGCCAGCAGCAGGGGGGCCAGGGATAAAAAACTGTTTTTT.

The V call is TRBV7-2, the J call TRBJ2-5, with 8 bases aligning to TRBD2. Germline-derived CDR1 and CDR2 are SGHTA and FQGNSA. The CDR3 consists of 15 residues. J was trimmed by 5 bases and V by 3 bases; bases with no gene match: 8. This chain's CDR3 is CASSFDGGAMETQYF. CDR3 nucleotide sequence: TGTGCCAGCAGCTTTGACGGGGGGGCCATGGAGACCCAGTACTTC.

The gene calls are TRBV18 and TRBJ2-7; a possible D gene is TRBD1 (6 bases). Germline-derived CDR1 and CDR2 are KGHSH and LQKENI. V dropped 4 bases and J dropped 4 bases, with 14 bases sitting between them. The CDR3 length is 14 residues. CDR3 DNA: TGTGCCAGCTCACAAGGACAGCAGTTTTACGAGCAGTACTTC. Its translation: CASSQGQQFYEQYF.

V usage is TRBV6-5 and J usage is TRBJ2-2; 10 bases are shared with TRBD2. V lost 3 bases, J lost 7 bases, and 5 bases stayed unmatched. The length of the CDR3 is 15 residues. Per the germline V gene, CDR1 is MNHEY and CDR2 is SVGAGI. CDR3: CASSYSGTSDGELFF. CDR3 in DNA: TGTGCCAGCAGTTATTCCGGGACTAGCGACGGGGAGCTGTTTTTT.

This rearrangement joins TRBV9 to TRBJ1-5; 7 nucleotides agree with TRBD1. The germline V gene encodes CDR1 SGDLS and CDR2 YYNGEE. This CDR3 is built from 16 residues. With V trimmed by 4 bases and J by 5 bases, 12 bases remained unmatched. CDR3: CASSPCGTGVDQPQHF. For the CDR3, the DNA is TGTGCCAGCAGCCCGTGCGGCACAGGGGTGGATCAGCCCCAGCATTTT.

This sequence joins TRBV11-3 and TRBJ1-1; D remains unclear. The CDR3 is 11 residues long. The ends were cut back, 5 bases at V and 7 bases at J, with 8 bases in the middle. The V gene's germline CDR1 is SGHNT and CDR2 YENEEA. The CDR3 reads CASSHIIEAFF. The CDR3 region has the DNA TGTGCCAGCAGCCACATTATTGAAGCTTTCTTT.

The rearrangement joins TRBV9 to TRBJ1-1, with TRBD1 identical over 9 bases. CDR3 length equals 18 residues. In germline, CDR1 is SGDLS, CDR2 YYNGEE. With 4 bases clipped from V and 0 bases from J, the junction kept 13 bases outside the gene matches. The CDR3 DNA is TGTGCCAGCAGCTTCCGGGCCTCTGGGACAGGGCTGAACACTGAAGCTTTCTTT. This sequence encodes CASSFRASGTGLNTEAFF.

This chain connects TRBV3-1 (or the pseudogene TRBV3-2) to TRBJ1-5, with 9 nucleotides matching TRBD1. Germline CDR1 is LGHDT and CDR2 is YNNKEL (reference sequence). The length of the CDR3 is 16 residues. After removal of 2 bases from V and 4 bases from J, the junction contained 6 bases not matched to a gene. In DNA, the CDR3 is TGTGCCAGCAGCCAAACCTCCGGGACAGGGAATCAGCCCCAGCATTTT. It translates to CASSQTSGTGNQPQHF.

The chain joins TRBV28 to TRBJ1-2; D call uncertain. Germline values: CDR1 MDHEN, CDR2 SYDVKM. V was trimmed by 6 bases and J by 1 base, leaving 9 bases between them. This CDR3 contains 13 residues. DNA for the CDR3: TGTGCCAGCAGCGTAGGGAGTAACTATGGCTACACCTTC. Translation gives CASSVGSNYGYTF.

This clone was found a few times. The CDR3 sequence is CASSFNAQGATNEKLFF. The CDR3 nucleotides are TGTGCCAGCAGCTTCAATGCCCAGGGTGCAACTAATGAAAAACTGTTTTTT. The genes are TRBV5-4 and TRBJ1-4, with a weak D call TRBD1 (5 bases). V lost 2 bases to trimming and J lost 0 bases, with 14 bases between them. This CDR3 contains 17 residues. Germline loops: CDR1 SGHNT, CDR2 YYREEE (reference sequence).

On this clone itself: Other DNA sequences from this sample encode an identical CDR3 as well. The V gene is TRBV6-6, the J gene TRBJ1-1; unclear D gene. CDR1 and CDR2 (germline): MNHNY, SVGAGI (reference sequence). Between the trimmed V and J ends, which lost 6 bases and 0 bases, there was a span of 8 bases. This CDR3 spans 13 amino acids. The CDR3 loop reads CASSSGMNTEAFF. The CDR3 DNA is TGTGCCAGCAGCTCCGGTATGAACACTGAAGCTTTCTTT.

The chain has TRBV6-1 and TRBJ2-7, with 8 bases identical to TRBD1. There are 15 residues in the CDR3. Trimming removed 1 base from V and 7 bases from J; junction bases left unmatched: 9. Germline assignment: CDR1 MNHNS and CDR2 SASEGT. CDR3 sequence (DNA): TGTGCCAGCAGTGAAGACAGGGGGTGGGCTAGGGAGCAGTACTTC. Its protein product is CASSEDRGWAREQYF.

CDR3 DNA: TGTGCCAGTAGTATGATTTTGGGTGAGAGGAACTATGGCTACACCTTC. This codes for CASSMILGERNYGYTF. This rearrangement joins TRBV19 to TRBJ1-2; D remains unclear. The CDR3 length is 16 residues. Per germline, CDR1 LNHDA and CDR2 SQIVND (reference sequence). Deletions cut 3 bases from V and 2 bases from J, with 16 bases between.

The V gene is TRBV5-1, the J gene TRBJ2-1, with a possible D match to TRBD2 (6 bases). V shed 2 bases and J shed 2 bases, with 11 bases lying between them. This CDR3 region has 15 residues. Per germline, CDR1 SGHRS and CDR2 YFSETQ. The CDR3 DNA follows: TGCGCCAGCAGCTTCCGGACTACCACCTACAATGAGCAGTTCTTC. As protein: CASSFRTTTYNEQFF.

The chain is built from TRBV19 and TRBJ1-5; 8 bases fit TRBD1. This CDR3 comprises 13 residues. Trimming took 6 bases from V and 7 from J; bases not matched to a gene: 5. Germline-derived CDR1 and CDR2 are LNHDA and SQIVND (reference sequence). CDR3 bases: TGTGCCAGTAGAACAGGGGGTCTACAGCCCCAGCATTTT. The encoded protein is CASRTGGLQPQHF.

This sequence joins TRBV12-5 and TRBJ2-1; 7 bases fit TRBD1. Germline V CDR1 and CDR2: LGHNT, FRNRAP. V dropped 1 base and J dropped 7; count of bases not matched to a gene: 7. The CDR3 consists of 15 residues. The CDR3 DNA reads TGTGCTAGTGGTTTGGGGCAGGGGGTAGGAAATGAGCAGTTCTTC. It translates to CASGLGQGVGNEQFF.

This chain uses TRBV18 with TRBJ2-5; 12 bases match TRBD2. CDR3 length: 17 amino acids. The trim removed 3 bases at V and 5 bases at J, leaving 10 bases unmatched. Germline values: CDR1 KGHSH, CDR2 LQKENI. DNA for the CDR3: TGTGCCAGCTCACCTAGACTAGCGGGAGAATCTTTGGAGACCCAGTACTTC. It yields the protein CASSPRLAGESLETQYF.

The V and J genes are TRBV6-2 or TRBV6-3 and TRBJ1-1; no definite D call. This CDR3 spans 17 amino acids. The germline V gene has CDR1 MNHEY and CDR2 SVGEGT. Trimming pared 1 base from V and 4 bases from J, leaving 19 bases between. The CDR3 region has the DNA TGTGCCAGCAGTTACTTCCTGGTCTCCCGAGCGGGCACTGAAGCTTTCTTT. Encoded protein: CASSYFLVSRAGTEAFF.

This clone was counted only a few times. The chain couples TRBV5-1 to TRBJ2-2; 7 bases fit TRBD2. V lost 0 bases, J lost 1 base, and 9 bases stayed unmatched. Germline V gene lookup returns CDR1 SGHRS and CDR2 YFSETQ. The CDR3 loop spans 18 amino acids. The CDR3 region is CASSLAGGTRRNTGELFF. In nucleotides, the CDR3 is TGCGCCAGCAGCTTGGCCGGGGGGACCCGTAGGAACACCGGGGAGCTGTTTTTT.

This chain uses TRBV6-2 or TRBV6-3 with TRBJ2-1, with D perhaps TRBD2 (5 bases). This CDR3 is 17 amino acids long. Per germline, CDR1 MNHEY and CDR2 SVGEGT. Trimming took off 0 bases at V and 5 bases at J, with 17 bases between the two ends. The chain's CDR3 is CASSYSEVVRYNNEQFF. For the CDR3, the DNA is TGTGCCAGCAGTTACTCGGAGGTAGTGAGATACAACAATGAGCAGTTCTTC.

The chain recombines TRBV9 with TRBJ1-3; D gene ambiguous. CDR1 SGDLS and CDR2 YYNGEE come from the germline V gene. This CDR3 is built from 14 residues. Trimming left V 4 bases short and J 2 bases short, with 10 bases between. The CDR3 coding sequence is TGTGCCAGCAGCCCCGGTCACCCTGGAAACACCATATATTTT. As protein: CASSPGHPGNTIYF.

The chain links TRBV5-8 to TRBJ1-3; tentative D call: TRBD1 (5 bases). V was clipped by 3 bases and J by 5 bases, with 15 bases between them. This CDR3 comprises 15 residues. Germline assignment: CDR1 SGHTS and CDR2 YDEGEE. CDR3 sequence (DNA): TGTGCCAGCAGCTCCGGTCTATTGGGGCGAAACACCATATATTTT. This translates into CASSSGLLGRNTIYF.

This chain links TRBV16 with TRBJ2-7; 9 bases map to TRBD2. Losses at the gene ends were 2 bases for V and 3 bases for J; bases not matched to a gene: 8. The germline CDR1 and CDR2 sequences are KGHSY and FQNENV. The CDR3 consists of 16 residues. CDR3 sequence (DNA): TGTGCCAGCAGCCAACAGGCTAGCGGGGTATACTACGAGCAGTACTTC. Translating gives CASSQQASGVYYEQYF.

This clone has only a few counts. The chain couples TRBV5-1 to TRBJ2-2; 7 positions match TRBD2. V dropped 0 bases and J dropped 3; count of bases not matched to a gene: 2. The CDR3 is 15 amino acids. The V gene's germline CDR1 is SGHRS and CDR2 YFSETQ. The CDR3 DNA reads TGCGCCAGCAGCTTGGGCGGGGGATACACCGGGGAGCTGTTTTTT. Protein sequence: CASSLGGGYTGELFF.

The V call is TRBV5-6, the J call TRBJ1-2, with TRBD1 matching over 7 bases. J was trimmed by 7 bases and V by 4 bases; bases with no gene match: 19. CDR3 length equals 17 residues. CDR1 and CDR2 (germline): SGHDT, YYEEEE. The DNA of the CDR3 is TGTGCCAGCAGCCCGCTGGGACAGAACAGGGGAAGCGGTGGCTACACCTTC. This encodes CASSPLGQNRGSGGYTF.